This T cell receptor (beta chain) was documented in a study of T cell responses to AZD1222 COVID-19 vaccine. Combined were second doses at about 4 or about 12 weeks. This CDR3 has 14 residues. The V gene's germline CDR1 is MGHRA and CDR2 YSYEKL. V was clipped by 2 bases and J by 0 bases, with 5 bases between them. Profiling relied on immunoSEQ multiplex PCR, and the TCRdb table lists in-frame clones only, not all of them. The table records about 170,000 clones, roughly 85% of them present only once. This clone was counted only a few times. Its antigen is undetermined. Overall study findings and caveats: Clonal diversity may have been underestimated, and the donors were mostly white British, with more females than males.

The genes are TRBV4-1 and TRBJ1-5; D unresolved. Sequenced here: peripheral blood, sampled 28 days after the second AZD1222 dose. This TCR derives from an adult who received the AZD1222 COVID-19 vaccine. The CDR3 DNA reads as TGCGCCAGCAGCCAACGCTATAGCAATCAGCCCCAGCATTTT. It encodes CASSQRYSNQPQHF.